This T cell receptor beta chain was identified during a study of cytomegalovirus exposure and HLA in healthy donors. Study results and caveats: Researchers had no immune exposure information except CMV serostatus available.

In the case of this clone: The antigen is undetermined.

PCR used 60 Vbeta primers and 13 Jbeta primers. Data came from immunoSEQ multiplex PCR; TCRdb stores just in-frame clones and leaves some out. Among 80,000 to 100,000 clones, about four fifths were seen once, and the ten largest hold 11%. The sequenced material came from PBMCs. This TCR derives from a man in his late teens or twenties in good health and CMV-seropositive.

The CDR3 reads CASSPPGQGTNYGYTF. DNA for the CDR3: TGTGCCAGCAGTCCACCGGGACAGGGGACGAACTATGGCTACACCTTC. The chain employs TRBV28 and TRBJ1-2; 10 nucleotides align to TRBD1. CDR1 is MDHEN, CDR2 SYDVKM, per germline. Trimming at V came to 5 bases and at J to 2 bases, leaving 8 bases not matched to a gene. This CDR3 contains 16 residues.